The 6 T cell receptor beta chains given below trace back to one sample, sequenced in a study of blood T cell repertoires in COVID-19. The repertoire was sequenced with immunoSEQ multiplex PCR; TCRdb's copy has only in-frame clones and lacks some. The data show about 440,000 clones, about 87% seen once. The specimen sequenced was peripheral blood. These receptors were collected from a woman in her forties or fifties with COVID-19, enrolled during active disease.

The chain carries TRBV7-2 and TRBJ2-3; 10 nucleotides line up with TRBD1. The CDR3 contains 14 residues. J gave up 3 bases and V 9 bases, and 6 bases lay outside the gene matches. Germline V gives CDR1 SGHTA, CDR2 FQGNSA. The CDR3 loop reads CASGDRGGTDTQYF. Here the CDR3 DNA reads TGTGCCAGTGGGGACAGGGGAGGGACAGATACGCAGTATTTT.

This clone was picked up one time. J is TRBJ2-2 and V is TRBV9; 12 bases are a match to TRBD2. CDR1 is SGDLS, CDR2 YYNGEE, per germline. The CDR3 contains 16 residues. V dropped 8 bases and J dropped 8; count of bases not matched to a gene: 13. The CDR3 DNA follows: TGTGCCAGTCGAGACCCTAGCGGGGGGGCGGATGGGGAGCTGTTTTTT. Encoded protein: CASRDPSGGADGELFF.

A single count supports this clone. The chain combines TRBV10-3 with TRBJ2-3; 8 bases line up with TRBD2. The CDR3 runs to 14 residues. The V gene end was trimmed by 6 bases and the J gene end by 4 bases; junction bases not matched to a gene: 6. CDR1 ENHRY and CDR2 SYGVKD come from the germline V gene. Written as DNA, the CDR3 is TGTGCCATCAGAGCGGGGGAAGGCTCAGATACGCAGTATTTT. Its protein product is CAIRAGEGSDTQYF.

The V and J genes are TRBV5-1 and TRBJ2-1; a possible D gene is TRBD2 (6 bases). Germline V gives CDR1 SGHRS, CDR2 YFSETQ. With 0 bases removed from V and 7 bases from J, the gap between germline ends came to 14 bases. The CDR3 has 15 residues. The CDR3 DNA reads as TGCGCCAGCAGCTTGGACCCCGGGGGTGTTAATGAGCAGTTCTTC. This translates into CASSLDPGGVNEQFF. Together with reference TRBV5-1 and TRBJ2-1, the CDR3 gives the full variable domain: KAGVTQTPRYLIKTRGQQVTLSCSPISGHRSVSWYQQTPGQGLQFLFEYFSETQRNKGNFPGRFSGRQFSNSRSEMNVSTLELGDSALYLCASSLDPGGVNEQFFGPGTRLTVL.

This clone is a singleton in its sample. V gene TRBV30 combines with J gene TRBJ1-1; D is undetermined. CDR1 is GTSNPN and CDR2 is SVGIG in the germline V gene (reference sequence). This CDR3 comprises 12 residues. With 0 bases removed from V and 7 bases from J, the gap between germline ends came to 9 bases. The DNA of the CDR3 is TGTGCCTGGAGTGTAATTCACGGTGAAGCTTTCTTT. This gives the protein CAWSVIHGEAFF.

The gene calls are TRBV7-2 and TRBJ1-3; the D is unclear. Germline-derived CDR1 and CDR2 are SGHTA and FQGNSA. Trimming shortened V by 2 bases and J by 0 bases, and 8 bases separated the two germline ends. The CDR3 length is 15 residues. CDR3 sequence (DNA): TGTGCCAGCAGCTTACAGTCAGGCTCTGGAAACACCATATATTTT. Its translation: CASSLQSGSGNTIYF. The complete variable domain, with remaining parts taken from reference TRBV7-2 and TRBJ1-3, reads GAGVSQSPSNKVTEKGKDVELRCDPISGHTALYWYRQSLGQGLEFLIYFQGNSAPDKSGLPSDRFSAERTGGSVSTLTIQRTQQEDSAVYLCASSLQSGSGNTIYFGEGSWLTVV.